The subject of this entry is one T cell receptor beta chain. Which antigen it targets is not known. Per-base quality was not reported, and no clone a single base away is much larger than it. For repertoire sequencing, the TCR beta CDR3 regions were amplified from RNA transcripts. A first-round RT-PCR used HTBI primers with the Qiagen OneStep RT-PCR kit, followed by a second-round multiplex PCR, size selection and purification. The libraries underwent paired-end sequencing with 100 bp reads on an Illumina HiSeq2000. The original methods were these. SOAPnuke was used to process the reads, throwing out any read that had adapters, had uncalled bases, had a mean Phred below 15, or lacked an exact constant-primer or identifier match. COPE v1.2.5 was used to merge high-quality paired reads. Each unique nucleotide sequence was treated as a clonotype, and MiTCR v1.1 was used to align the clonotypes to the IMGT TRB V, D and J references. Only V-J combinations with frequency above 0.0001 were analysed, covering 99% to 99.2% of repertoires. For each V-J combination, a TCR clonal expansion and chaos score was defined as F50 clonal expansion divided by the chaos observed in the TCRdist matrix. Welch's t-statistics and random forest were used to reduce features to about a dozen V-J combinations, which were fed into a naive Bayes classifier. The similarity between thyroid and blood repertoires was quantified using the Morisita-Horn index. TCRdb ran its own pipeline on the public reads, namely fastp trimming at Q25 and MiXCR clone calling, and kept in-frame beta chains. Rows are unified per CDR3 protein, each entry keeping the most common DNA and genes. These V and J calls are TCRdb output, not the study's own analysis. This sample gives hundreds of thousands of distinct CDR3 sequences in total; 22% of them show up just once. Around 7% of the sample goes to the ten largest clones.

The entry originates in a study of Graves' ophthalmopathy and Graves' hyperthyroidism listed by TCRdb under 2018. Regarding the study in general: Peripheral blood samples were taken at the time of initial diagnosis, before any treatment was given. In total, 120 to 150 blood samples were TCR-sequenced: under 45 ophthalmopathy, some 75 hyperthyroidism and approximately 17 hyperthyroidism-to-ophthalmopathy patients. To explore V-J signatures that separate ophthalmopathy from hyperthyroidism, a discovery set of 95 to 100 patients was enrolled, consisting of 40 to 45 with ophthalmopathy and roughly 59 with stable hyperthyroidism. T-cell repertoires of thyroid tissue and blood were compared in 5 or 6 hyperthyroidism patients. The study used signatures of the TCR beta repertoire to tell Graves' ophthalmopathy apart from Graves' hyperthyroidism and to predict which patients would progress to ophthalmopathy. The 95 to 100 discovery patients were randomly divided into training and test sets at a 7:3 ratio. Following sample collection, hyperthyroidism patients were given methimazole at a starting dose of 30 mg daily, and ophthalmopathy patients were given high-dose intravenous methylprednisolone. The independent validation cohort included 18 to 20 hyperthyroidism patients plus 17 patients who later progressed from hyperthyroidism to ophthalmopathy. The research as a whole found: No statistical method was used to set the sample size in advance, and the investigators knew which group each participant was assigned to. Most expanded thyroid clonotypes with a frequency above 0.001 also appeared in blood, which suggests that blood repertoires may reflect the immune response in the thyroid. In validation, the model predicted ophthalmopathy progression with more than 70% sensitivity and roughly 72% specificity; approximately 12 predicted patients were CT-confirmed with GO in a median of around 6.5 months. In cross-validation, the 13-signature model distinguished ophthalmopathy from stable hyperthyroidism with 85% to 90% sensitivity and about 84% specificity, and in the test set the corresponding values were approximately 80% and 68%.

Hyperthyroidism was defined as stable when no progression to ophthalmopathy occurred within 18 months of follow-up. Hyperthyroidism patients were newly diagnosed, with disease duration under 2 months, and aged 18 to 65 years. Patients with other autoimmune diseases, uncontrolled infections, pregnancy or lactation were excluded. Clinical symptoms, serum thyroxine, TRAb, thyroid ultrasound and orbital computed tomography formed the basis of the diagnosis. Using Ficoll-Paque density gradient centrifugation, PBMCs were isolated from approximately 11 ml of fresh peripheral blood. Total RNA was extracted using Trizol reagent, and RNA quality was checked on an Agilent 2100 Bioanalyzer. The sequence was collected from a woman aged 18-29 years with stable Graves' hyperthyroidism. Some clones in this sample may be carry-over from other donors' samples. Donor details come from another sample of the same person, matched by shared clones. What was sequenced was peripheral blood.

The DNA sequence is as follows: TGCAGTGCTAGAGACGTGGGACGGGAGAACACTGAAGCTTTCTTT. This codes for CSARDVGRENTEAFF. The chain uses TRBV20-1 and TRBJ1-1; TRBD1 is perhaps the D gene, given 5 matching bases. Reading the germline V gene (reference sequence) gives CDR1 DFQATT and CDR2 SNEGSKA. V is cut by 0 bases and J by 1 base, and the space between the germline ends is 12 bases. Spanning cysteine to phenylalanine, the CDR3 consists of 15 amino acids. Only CDR3 DNA is held: 45 bases, read in frame from base 1.